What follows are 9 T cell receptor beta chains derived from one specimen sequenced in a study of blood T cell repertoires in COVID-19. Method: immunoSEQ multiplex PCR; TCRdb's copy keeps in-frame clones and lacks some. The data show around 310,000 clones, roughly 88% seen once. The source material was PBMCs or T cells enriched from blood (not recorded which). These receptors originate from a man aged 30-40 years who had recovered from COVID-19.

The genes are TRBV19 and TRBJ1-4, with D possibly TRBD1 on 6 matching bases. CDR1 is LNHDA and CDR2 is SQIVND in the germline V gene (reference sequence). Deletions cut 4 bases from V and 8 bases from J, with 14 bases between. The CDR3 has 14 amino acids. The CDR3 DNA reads TGTGCCAGTAGTAGCAGGGGCGTGCGGGAAAAACTGTTTTTT. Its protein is CASSSRGVREKLFF.

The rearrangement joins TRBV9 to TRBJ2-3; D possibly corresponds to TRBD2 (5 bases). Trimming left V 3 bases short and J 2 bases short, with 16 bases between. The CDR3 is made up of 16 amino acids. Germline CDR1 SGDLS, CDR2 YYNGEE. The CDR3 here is CASSARGGDDTDTQYF. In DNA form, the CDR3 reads TGTGCCAGCAGCGCCCGAGGAGGAGATGACACAGATACGCAGTATTTT.

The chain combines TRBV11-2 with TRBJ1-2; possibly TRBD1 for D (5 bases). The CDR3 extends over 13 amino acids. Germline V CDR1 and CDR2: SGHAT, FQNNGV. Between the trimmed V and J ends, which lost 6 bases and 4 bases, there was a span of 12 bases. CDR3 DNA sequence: TGTGCCAGCAGGAGCGACAGCGCCTATGGCTACACCTTC. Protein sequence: CASRSDSAYGYTF.

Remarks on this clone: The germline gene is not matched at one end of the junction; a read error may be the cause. The CDR3 DNA is TGTGCCAGCAGCCCCAATCGGCTAACCGGGGTATACAGTGAGCAGTTCTTC. Translated: CASSPNRLTGVYSEQFF. The chain joins TRBV5-4 to TRBJ2-1; tentative D call: TRBD2 (5 bases). Germline V lookup: CDR1 SGHNT, CDR2 YYREEE (reference sequence). This CDR3 is 17 amino acids long.

In DNA, the CDR3 is TGTGCCAGCAGCTTACGGGCAGGGGAGAGCGAGCAGTACTTC. It translates to CASSLRAGESEQYF. This chain connects TRBV7-7 to TRBJ2-7, with D possibly being TRBD1 (6 bases). The germline V gene encodes CDR1 SSHAT and CDR2 FNYEAQ (reference sequence). This CDR3 contains 14 residues. Trimming cost V 2 bases and J 6 bases, with 14 bases left between them.

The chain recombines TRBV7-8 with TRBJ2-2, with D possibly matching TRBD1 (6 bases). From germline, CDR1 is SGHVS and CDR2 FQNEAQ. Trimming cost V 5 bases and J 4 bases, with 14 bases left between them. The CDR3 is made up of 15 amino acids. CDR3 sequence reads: CASSNTGIGTGELFF. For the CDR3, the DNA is TGTGCCAGCAGCAACACAGGGATTGGCACCGGGGAGCTGTTTTTT.

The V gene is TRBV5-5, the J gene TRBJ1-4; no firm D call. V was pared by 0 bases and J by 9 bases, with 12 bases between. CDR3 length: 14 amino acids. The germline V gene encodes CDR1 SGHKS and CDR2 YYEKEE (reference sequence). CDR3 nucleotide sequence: TGTGCCAGCAGCTTGGAGTCCGGGGAACAAAAACTGTTTTTT. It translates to CASSLESGEQKLFF.

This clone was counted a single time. CDR3 in amino acids: CASSEGGGQGQPQHF. The CDR3 region has the DNA TGTGCCAGCAGTGAAGGGGGGGGGCAGGGTCAGCCCCAGCATTTT. The V and J genes are TRBV2 and TRBJ1-5; D perhaps matches TRBD1 (6 bases). V was trimmed by 1 base and J by 6 bases, leaving 13 bases between them. This CDR3 has 15 residues. Germline lookup yields CDR1 SNHLY and CDR2 FYNNEI.

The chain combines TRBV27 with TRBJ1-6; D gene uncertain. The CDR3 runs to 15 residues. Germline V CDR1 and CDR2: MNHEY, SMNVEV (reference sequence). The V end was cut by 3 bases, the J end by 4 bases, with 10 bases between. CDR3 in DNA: TGTGCCAGCAGTTTGTCAGGTGCTTATAATTCACCCCTCCACTTT. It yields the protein CASSLSGAYNSPLHF.